This T cell receptor beta chain was identified in a study of cytomegalovirus exposure and HLA in healthy donors (dated by TCRdb to about 2017). For the study in its entirety: In an earlier analysis of several hundred of the donors, around 300 Gb of sequence data and about 110 million unique TCR beta sequences from some 170 million T cells were reported. Donor age, sex, ethnicity and CMV serostatus were compiled alongside the repertoire data. In an earlier analysis of 550 to 700 of the donors, high-throughput TCR beta sequencing was used to judge whether each TCR beta V gene segment behaved as functional or pseudogenic. A later analysis re-examined previously published TCR beta repertoires from about 700 donors and added high-resolution HLA genotyping to investigate patterns of TCR occurrence. The study was designed to test whether signatures of past pathogen exposure could be identified by cataloging public T cell receptors. In addition to the first cohort of 500 to 850 subjects, a separate validation cohort of 120 different subjects was used. Genome-wide SNP genotypes for about 60% of the roughly 700 donors were used in a later genetic analysis, which treated that subset as a discovery cohort. High-throughput TCR immunosequencing, statistical association of individual TCRs with disease status, and machine learning were combined to predict cytomegalovirus infection status. Four to six DR-DQ haplotypes were handled as single units for association and clustering, since linkage in the cohort was strong. HLA typing covered class I and class II loci at four-digit resolution. The T cell repertoires of 666 subjects were profiled by immunosequencing and related to cytomegalovirus serostatus. Around 330 gigabases of sequencing data and roughly 80 million unique TCR sequences made up an early release that covered approximately 650 HLA-typed donors. All discovery cohort repertoires had been generated on a single sequencing platform. On average, about 200,000 unique TCR beta nucleotide sequences were sequenced per donor among roughly 430 genotyped donors of the cohort, with around 19% of those sequences being non-productive. Typing coverage differed by locus: A, B, C, DRB1 and DQB1 were typed in about 620-630 donors, DQA1 in about 500, DPA1 in some 570, and DPB1 in just under 480. The later analysis used no new phenotypic data to find candidate immune exposures, relying instead on TCR beta sequences and their occurrence across donors. Among the roughly 430 genotyped donors, about 83% belonged to the genetic ancestry cluster associated with self-reported Caucasian donors. Broad study findings and their caveats: In a later genetic analysis, fewer N-insertions in productive TCRs were reported among donors in an Asian-associated ancestry cluster than the approximately 670-donor mean. The study listed approximately 150 TCR beta chains as associated with cytomegalovirus. When HLA alleles, especially DR and DQ, strongly co-occurred, TCR associations were difficult to assign to individual alleles. Specific HLA alleles were associated with 15,000 to 20,000 TCR beta sequences at a false discovery rate of 0.05 in a later analysis. Because some donors lacked HLA typing at each locus, the association tests relied only on the typed subset. A further reported finding was that TCR beta sequences accurately predicted the HLA-A and HLA-B alleles for most subjects in the first cohort. A later analysis found that TCR association rates varied across HLA loci, with DRB1 alleles showing the most associated TCRs and HLA-C alleles the fewest. The presence/absence analyses assumed that sequencing depth was roughly uniform across donors, and that assumption may not be true. In vitro tests confirmed that a few of the cytomegalovirus-associated TCR beta chains recognize cytomegalovirus antigens. V-gene and J-gene trimming of TCR beta chains was associated with a missense DCLRE1C variant in a later genetic analysis, and the association was replicated in an independent cohort. For the cohort, immune exposure information was limited to CMV serostatus. Cytomegalovirus status was reported to be diagnosed by the classifier with high specificity and sensitivity in both the original and validation cohorts. In an earlier analysis of 587 of the donors, most TCR beta V segments appeared in productive rearrangements about 87% or about 30% of the time, broadly matching IMGT annotations. This cohort had only TCR beta chains sequenced, and the lack of alpha or paired-chain data limited which features could be detected. Because counts were too low, roughly 17 rarely observed V segments, including chromosome 9 orphons, were left out of the earlier analysis of some 640 of the donors. According to the authors, the approach could potentially be generalized to other disease states and immunological phenotypes. Compared with equally common non-associated chains, HLA-associated TCR beta chains in a later analysis were more clonally expanded and had lower generation probabilities. Most TCR sequences were seen in very few donors, while some public TCRs were found in many individuals. Linkage disequilibrium might explain the correlated functional status among segregating V segments, but an unknown experimental factor could not be excluded. According to a later analysis, most CMV-associated TCR beta chains appeared to be HLA-restricted, and the HLA associations seemed to be driven largely by CMV exposure. A later analysis reported that several top co-occurrence clusters appeared linked to parvovirus B19, influenza, CMV and Epstein-Barr virus. A cluster of highly shared sequence variants was judged likely to represent a technical artifact of the sequencing pipeline.

The library was obtained by the immunoSEQ multiplex PCR assay. For the multiplex PCR, a mixture combining 60 forward primers for TCR Vbeta segments and 13 reverse primers for TCR Jbeta segments was used. Amplification of the CDR3 region of rearranged TCR beta genes was performed with a multiplex PCR assay on genomic DNA. The amplified TCR beta libraries were sequenced on the Illumina HiSeq System as 87-base-pair reads. In the authors' own workflow: Across the 500 to 850 repertoires, a later analysis counted 80 million or so unique TCR beta chains, about 10 million of which were shared by at least two donors. Raw reads were error-corrected and collapsed into unique sequences by a nearest-neighbor algorithm in which closely related sequences were merged to remove PCR and sequencing errors. CDR3 sequences were aligned to IMGT reference sequences to assign V, D and J gene segments. Each retained sequence needed at least a six-nucleotide match to both a V gene segment and a J gene segment. Rearrangements were classified as productive when the CDR3 lacked stop codons and remained in frame with V and J, and all other rearrangements were classified as non-productive. Following IMGT convention, CDR3 was defined as the stretch from the second conserved V-encoded cysteine to the conserved J-encoded phenylalanine. The earlier analysis of 587 of the donors excluded any sequence lacking an unambiguous match to a single V gene segment. In an earlier analysis of a few hundred of the donors, a V segment was called functional when productive rearrangements were above 56.7%, and segregating when the standard deviation between donors exceeded 5%. A statistical classification framework was built for diagnosing cytomegalovirus status from the catalog of TCR beta chain sequences. A later analysis assigned V and J genes by comparing TCR nucleotide sequences with IMGT/GENE-DB human TR gene sequences. In a later analysis, CDR3 sequences and most-parsimonious VDJ recombination scenarios were assigned using the TCRdist pipeline. In a later analysis, each TCR beta chain was defined by its CDR3 amino acid sequence together with its V-gene family, and reads without a unique V-gene family were excluded. In a later analysis, 500 to 650 highly shared, low-generation-probability nucleotide sequences were removed to address suspected cross-contamination and a sequencing artifact. In a later analysis, a clonal expansion index for each public chain was calculated from normalized within-repertoire ranks of inferred template counts. In a later analysis, generation probabilities were computed with a VDJ recombination model fitted to out-of-frame rearrangements, and the resulting probabilities were checked against IGoR. A later analysis scored TCR-TCR, TCR-HLA and TCR-CMV co-occurrence with hypergeometric tests, applying a repertoire-size bias correction to TCR pairs. A later analysis estimated false discovery rates by permuting HLA or CMV assignments 20 times. In a later analysis, co-occurring TCRs were grouped using DBSCAN, with TCRdist sequence similarity added in when clustering inside HLA-allele-positive subsets. Repertoires with fewer than 30,000 or more than 120,000 public chains were left out of co-occurrence clustering, as were about five repertoires with anomalous nucleotide sharing. TCRdb's version of the immuneACCESS table is confined to in-frame rearrangements and falls short of the full clone set. An unresolved V gene accounts for under half of the shortfall where checked; the remainder is of unknown origin. V and J calls and clone size are those listed in that table; D and trimming were worked out from the DNA. The sample profile shows about 140,000 clones; approximately 80% of them were found once. The leading ten clones occupy 1.4% of the sample.

In total, 666 healthy bone marrow donors made up the cohort. All cohort members were sampled while nominally healthy, although unrecorded immune exposures were likely present. The donor was CMV seropositive and belonged to the group of 250 to 300 seropositive cohort members. A peripheral blood sample was collected from each donor, and TCR beta sequencing was performed on peripheral blood mononuclear cells. Genomic DNA was extracted from the blood cell samples with the Qiagen DNeasy Blood Extraction Kit. This clone was seen a few times. The target of this receptor is not known. One base away there is no much larger clone; base qualities are not given. The sequencing input was PBMCs. The receptor's source is a man aged 30 to 45 in good health and CMV-seropositive.

The nucleotide sequence reads TGCGCCAGCAGCCAAGATCTGGGACAGGGAGACTATCAGGCCCTCCACTTT. Its translation is CASSQDLGQGDYQALHF. The V and J genes are TRBV4-1 and TRBJ1-6, and 9 bases in between align with TRBD1. For this chain, trimming is 0 bases at the V end and 14 bases at the J end, and the number of junction bases without a gene match is 14. In the germline V gene, CDR1 corresponds to MGHRA and CDR2 to YSYEKL. Counted from cysteine to phenylalanine, this CDR3 has 17 amino acids. CDR3 DNA is the only sequence kept; it has 51 bases, read in frame from the first base.